Listed below are T cell receptor beta chains from one sample, sequenced in a study of beta chain features in type 1 diabetes. Sequencing used immunoSEQ multiplex PCR; TCRdb keeps in-frame clones, though not all of them. Found here are some 700,000 clones, about an eighth of them singletons; the top ten hold 0.022%. The sequencing input was naive CD4+ T cells from blood. The receptors shown here come from a man between 18 and 29 years old with type 1 diabetes. Each CDR3 is given with its conserved first and last residue. D genes are given only for firm matches. Size tells how often a clone was seen (once, few, many) or the class of an expanded clone, and some rows leave it out.

CDR3 length	clone size	V gene	J gene	D gene	CDR3 protein	CDR3 DNA
14	-	TRBV28	TRBJ2-3	TRBD2	CASSVAGESDTQYF	TGTGCCAGCAGTGTAGCGGGCGAATCAGATACGCAGTATTTT
14	-	TRBV30	TRBJ1-1	-	CAWSVLSTDTEAFF	TGTGCCTGGAGTGTTTTATCGACAGACACTGAAGCTTTCTTT
14	-	TRBV30	TRBJ1-4	TRBD1	CAWNTGGSNEKLFF	TGTGCCTGGAATACAGGGGGCTCTAATGAAAAACTGTTTTTT
13	-	TRBV14	TRBJ2-5	-	CASSQDRGSSKYF	TGTGCCAGCAGCCAAGATCGAGGAAGCTCTAAGTACTTC
16	-	TRBV25-1	TRBJ1-6	-	CASSELSSSYNSPLHF	TGTGCCAGCTCCGAACTGAGTAGCTCCTATAATTCACCCCTCCACTTT
17	-	TRBV28	TRBJ2-3	TRBD2	CASMKGGTSGTTDTQYF	TGTGCCAGCATGAAGGGCGGGACTAGCGGGACCACAGATACGCAGTATTTT
16	-	TRBV15	TRBJ1-5	-	CATSRGATESNQPQHF	TGTGCCACCAGCAGAGGTGCGACGGAGAGCAATCAGCCCCAGCATTTT
11	few	TRBV30	TRBJ2-5	-	CAWSELETQYF	TGTGCCTGGAGTGAGTTGGAGACCCAGTACTTC
17	-	TRBV23-1	TRBJ1-3	TRBD1	CASSPPDRAFSGNTIYF	TGCGCCAGCAGTCCGCCGGACAGGGCGTTCTCTGGAAACACCATATATTTT
21	-	TRBV9	TRBJ1-2	-	CASSALTNAAWPPGTRYGYTF	TGTGCCAGCAGCGCGCTCACGAACGCCGCCTGGCCCCCCGGGACAAGATATGGCTACACCTTC
9	few	TRBV29-1	TRBJ1-6	-	CSVGPPLHF	TGCAGCGTTGGGCCTCCCCTCCACTTT
15	few	TRBV27	TRBJ2-5	TRBD1	CASSYGQGGPKTQYF	TGTGCCAGCAGCTACGGACAGGGAGGCCCCAAGACCCAGTACTTC
13	few	TRBV7-9	TRBJ1-5	-	CASSSGLNAPQHF	TGTGCCAGCAGCTCGGGGCTCAACGCGCCCCAGCATTTT
15	-	TRBV25-1	TRBJ2-2	TRBD2	CASRSGTPNTGELFF	TGTGCCAGCAGGAGCGGGACTCCGAACACCGGGGAGCTGTTTTTT
14	-	TRBV6-5	TRBJ1-1	-	CATSGLSLVTEAFF	TGTGCCACCTCGGGACTTTCGTTGGTCACTGAAGCTTTCTTT
14	few	TRBV30	TRBJ1-1	-	CAWAEGRLNTEAFF	TGTGCCTGGGCTGAAGGGAGGTTGAACACTGAAGCTTTCTTT
14	few	TRBV6-1	TRBJ2-7	TRBD1	CASRRGQGADEQYF	TGTGCCAGCAGGAGGGGACAGGGGGCGGATGAGCAGTACTTC
15	few	TRBV6-5	TRBJ2-5	TRBD1	CASSLGTGEQETQYF	TGTGCCAGCAGCCTCGGGACAGGAGAACAAGAGACCCAGTACTTC
15	-	TRBV18	TRBJ1-2	-	CASSPQATTNYGYTF	TGTGCCAGCTCACCGCAGGCAACCACTAACTATGGCTACACCTTC
12	-	TRBV6-5	TRBJ2-3	-	CATGLSTDTQYF	TGTGCCACCGGACTGAGCACAGATACGCAGTATTTT
16	-	TRBV11-3	TRBJ2-1	TRBD1	CASSSIDRAPYNEQFF	TGTGCCAGCAGCTCCATCGACAGGGCCCCTTACAATGAGCAGTTCTTC
12	few	TRBV29-1	TRBJ1-2	-	CSVDGGYYGYTF	TGCAGCGTTGACGGAGGGTACTATGGCTACACCTTC
15	-	TRBV6-1	TRBJ2-3	TRBD2	CASSETGLAPDTQYF	TGTGCCAGCAGTGAAACCGGACTAGCGCCAGATACGCAGTATTTT
15	once	TRBV18	TRBJ2-6	-	CASAPGTPGANVLTF	TGTGCCAGCGCCCCCGGGACCCCTGGGGCCAACGTCCTGACTTTC
11	-	TRBV7-9	TRBJ2-5	-	CASSLQWTQHF	TGTGCCAGCAGCCTCCAATGGACCCAGCACTTC
15	few	TRBV4-1	TRBJ2-7	-	CASSQVSLAAYEQYF	TGCGCCAGCAGCCAAGTGTCACTAGCCGCCTACGAGCAGTACTTC
14	few	TRBV6-6	TRBJ1-2	TRBD1	CASSIGTANYGYTF	TGTGCCAGCAGCATCGGGACAGCGAACTATGGCTACACCTTC
15	-	TRBV9	TRBJ1-1	-	CASSVVGSTNTEAFF	TGTGCCAGCAGCGTAGTGGGGTCAACGAACACTGAAGCTTTCTTT
13	-	TRBV15	TRBJ1-5	TRBD1	CATSRGQDQPQHF	TGTGCCACCAGCAGGGGACAGGATCAGCCCCAGCATTTT
13	few	TRBV30	TRBJ1-2	-	CAWSARAGYGYTF	TGTGCCTGGAGTGCAAGGGCTGGGTATGGCTACACCTTC
16	few	TRBV27	TRBJ1-5	-	CASSFSRPRFNQPQHF	TGTGCCAGCAGTTTTAGTAGACCCAGATTCAATCAGCCCCAGCATTTT
13	-	TRBV4-1	TRBJ2-3	-	CASSQEGIDTQYF	TGCGCCAGCAGCCAAGAGGGGATAGATACGCAGTATTTT
15	few	TRBV28	TRBJ2-5	-	CASSSKRRPQETQYF	TGTGCCAGCAGTTCGAAAAGGCGACCTCAAGAGACCCAGTACTTC
13	few	TRBV29-1	TRBJ2-2	-	CSVERGGTGELFF	TGCAGCGTTGAAAGGGGGGGTACCGGGGAGCTGTTTTTT
14	few	TRBV5-1	TRBJ1-5	-	CASSLSGLPQPQHF	TGCGCCAGCAGCTTATCGGGGTTGCCTCAGCCCCAGCATTTT
13	many	TRBV10-3	TRBJ2-7	-	CAISDDGIPEQYF	TGTGCCATCAGTGATGATGGGATCCCCGAGCAGTACTTC